This T cell receptor (beta chain) is drawn from a study of T cell clonotyping in hematopoietic cell transplantation. Points on this clone: The target antigen is unknown.

The CDR3 has 16 residues. The germline V gene has CDR1 SEHNR and CDR2 FQNEAQ (reference sequence). V gave up 0 bases and J gave up 9 bases, with 20 bases separating them. Sequencing used immunoSEQ multiplex PCR; TCRdb keeps in-frame clones, though not all of them. The data hold 1,500 to 2,500 clones, with around 74% observed a single time. Findings and limits, study-wide: CD4 and CD8 repertoire contributions could not be separated without sorting. After transplant, recipient diversity fell while pathologically expanded clonotypes grew through day 180. Broader posttransplant TCR repertoire diversity was predicted by graft donor and pretransplant recipient Inverse Simpson Index values.

The material was peripheral blood mononuclear cells, obtained 30 days after allogeneic stem cell transplant. This chain joins TRBV7-9 and TRBJ2-5; TRBD1 or TRBD2 may be the D gene (5 bases each). The receptor's source is a male patient in his fifties who had an allogeneic stem cell transplant from an unrelated donor, so the T cells may come from the graft donor. Some clones in this sample may be carry-over from other donors' samples. CDR3 region: CASSLATGQVPFSQYF. The CDR3 bases are TGTGCCAGCAGCTTAGCCACGGGGCAGGTTCCTTTCTCCCAGTACTTC.